The 2 T cell receptor beta chains given below trace back to one sample, sequenced in a study of vaccination and CD4 T cells after COVID-19. These TCRs are of unknown antigen specificity. The Oncomine TCR Beta short-read assay generated sequence data from the DNA of cultured CD4+ T cells. TCRdb ran MiXCR on the PCR reads and lists one entry per CDR3 protein. The data contain 12,000 or so distinct CDR3 sequences, roughly 55% of them singletons. Described treatment: roughly 10-day PBMC culture with coronavirus spike peptide pools or control peptides (ViraFEST assay). The sample comprised CD4+ T cells from blood, cultured in vitro. The source is a human donor who had recovered from COVID-19.

The V gene is TRBV6-1, the J gene TRBJ1-6; no clear D gene. The CDR3 totals 15 residues. V was pared by 4 bases and J by 7 bases, with 14 bases between. Germline CDR1 is MNHNS and CDR2 is SASEGT. Here the CDR3 reads CASSGAVGRNSPLHF. The CDR3, as DNA: TGTGCCAGCAGTGGGGCAGTGGGGAGGAATTCACCCCTCCACTTT.

The chain uses TRBV12-3 or TRBV12-4 and TRBJ2-2; D is perhaps TRBD2 (7 bases). Trimming took 6 bases from V and 2 from J, leaving 16 bases between them. This CDR3 region has 16 residues. CDR3 sequence: CASRRRGGLNTGELFF. In nucleotides, the CDR3 is TGTGCCAGCAGGCGCCGCGGGGGCCTTAACACCGGGGAGCTGTTTTTT.